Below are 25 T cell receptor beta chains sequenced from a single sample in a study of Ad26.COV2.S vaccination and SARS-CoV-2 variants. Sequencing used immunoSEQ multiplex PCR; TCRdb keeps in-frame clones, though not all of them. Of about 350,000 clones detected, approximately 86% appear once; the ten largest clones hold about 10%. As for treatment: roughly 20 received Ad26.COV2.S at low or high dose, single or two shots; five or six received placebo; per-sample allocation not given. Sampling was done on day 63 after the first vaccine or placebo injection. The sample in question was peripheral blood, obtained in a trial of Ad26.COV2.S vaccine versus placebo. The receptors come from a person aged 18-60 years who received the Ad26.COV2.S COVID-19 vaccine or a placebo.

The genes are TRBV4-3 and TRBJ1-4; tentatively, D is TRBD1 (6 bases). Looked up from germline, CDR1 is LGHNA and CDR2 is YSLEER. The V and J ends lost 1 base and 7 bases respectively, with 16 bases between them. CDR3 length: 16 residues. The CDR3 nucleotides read TGCGCCAGCAGCCAAGGGGGTGGACGGGGGCGTGAAAAACTGTTTTTT. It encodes CASSQGGGRGREKLFF.

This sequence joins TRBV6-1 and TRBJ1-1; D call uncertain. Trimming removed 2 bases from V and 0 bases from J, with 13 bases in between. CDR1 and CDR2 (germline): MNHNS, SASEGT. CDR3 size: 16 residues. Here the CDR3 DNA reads TGTGCCAGCAGTGAACAGGTATTTGCTGTGAACACTGAAGCTTTCTTT. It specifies CASSEQVFAVNTEAFF.

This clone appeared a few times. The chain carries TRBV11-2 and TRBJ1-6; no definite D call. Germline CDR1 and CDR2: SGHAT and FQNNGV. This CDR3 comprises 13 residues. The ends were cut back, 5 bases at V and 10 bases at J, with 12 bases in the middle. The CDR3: CASSEGPQSPLHF. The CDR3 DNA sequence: TGTGCCAGCAGCGAAGGGCCGCAGTCACCCCTCCACTTT.

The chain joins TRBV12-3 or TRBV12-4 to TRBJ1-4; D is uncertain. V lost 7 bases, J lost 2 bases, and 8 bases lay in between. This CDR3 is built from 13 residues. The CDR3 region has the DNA TGTGCCAGCACCCGGAGCACTAATGAAAAACTGTTTTTT. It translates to CASTRSTNEKLFF.

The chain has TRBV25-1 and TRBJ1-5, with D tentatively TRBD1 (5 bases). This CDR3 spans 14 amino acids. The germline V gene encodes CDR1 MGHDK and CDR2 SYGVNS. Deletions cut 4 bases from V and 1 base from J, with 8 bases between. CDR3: CASSARDSNQPQHF. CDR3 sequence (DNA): TGTGCCAGCAGTGCCCGGGACAGCAATCAGCCCCAGCATTTT.

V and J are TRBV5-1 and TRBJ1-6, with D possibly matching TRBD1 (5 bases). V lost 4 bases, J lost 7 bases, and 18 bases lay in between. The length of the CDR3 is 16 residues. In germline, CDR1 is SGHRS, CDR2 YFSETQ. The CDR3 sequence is CASSSFGGEFNSPLHF. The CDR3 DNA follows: TGCGCCAGCAGCAGCTTCGGAGGGGAATTCAATTCACCCCTCCACTTT.

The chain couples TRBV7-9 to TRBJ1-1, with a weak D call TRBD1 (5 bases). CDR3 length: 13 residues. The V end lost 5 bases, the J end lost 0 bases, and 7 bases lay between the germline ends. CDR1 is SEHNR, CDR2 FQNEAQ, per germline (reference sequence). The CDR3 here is CASSRGVNTEAFF. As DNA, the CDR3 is TGTGCCAGCAGCCGAGGGGTGAACACTGAAGCTTTCTTT.

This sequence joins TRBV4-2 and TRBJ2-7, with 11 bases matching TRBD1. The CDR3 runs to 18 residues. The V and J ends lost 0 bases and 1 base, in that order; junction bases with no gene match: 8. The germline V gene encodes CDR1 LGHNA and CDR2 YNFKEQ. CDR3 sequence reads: CASSQERTGGLPSYEQYF. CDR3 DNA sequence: TGTGCCAGCAGCCAAGAGCGGACAGGGGGCTTACCTTCCTACGAGCAGTACTTC.

In DNA form, the CDR3 reads TGTGCCAGCAGCGGCACTGACAGGGGAGATACGCAGTATTTT. This gives the protein CASSGTDRGDTQYF. This sequence joins TRBV7-9 and TRBJ2-3, with TRBD1 matching 8 bases. There are 14 residues in the CDR3. V lost 5 bases and J lost 5; bases outside the gene matches: 6. Germline CDR1 SEHNR, CDR2 FQNEAQ (reference sequence).

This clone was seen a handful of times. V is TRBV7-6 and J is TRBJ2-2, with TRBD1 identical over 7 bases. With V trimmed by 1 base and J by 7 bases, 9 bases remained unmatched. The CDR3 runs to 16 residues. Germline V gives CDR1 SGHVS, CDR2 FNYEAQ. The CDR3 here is CASSLGWKGGVGELFF. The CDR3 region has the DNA TGTGCCAGCAGCTTAGGATGGAAAGGGGGCGTCGGGGAGCTGTTTTTT.

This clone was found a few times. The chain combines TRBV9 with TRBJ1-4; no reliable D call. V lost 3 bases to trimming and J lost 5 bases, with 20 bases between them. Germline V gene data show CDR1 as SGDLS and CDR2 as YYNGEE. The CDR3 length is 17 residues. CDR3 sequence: CASSAQSDWTLNEKLFF. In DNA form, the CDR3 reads TGTGCCAGCAGCGCCCAATCAGACTGGACGTTGAATGAAAAACTGTTTTTT.

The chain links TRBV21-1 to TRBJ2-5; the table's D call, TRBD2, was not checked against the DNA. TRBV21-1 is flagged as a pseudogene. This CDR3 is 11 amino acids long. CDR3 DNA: TGTGCCAGGGGGGGATTAGAGACCCAGTACTTC. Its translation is CARGGLETQYF.

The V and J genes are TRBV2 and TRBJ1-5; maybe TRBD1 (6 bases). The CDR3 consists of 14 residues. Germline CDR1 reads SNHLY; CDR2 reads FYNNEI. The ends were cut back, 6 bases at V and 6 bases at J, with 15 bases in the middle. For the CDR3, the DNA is TGTGCCAGCAGAGATAACAGGGTGCTTCAGCCCCAGCATTTT. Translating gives CASRDNRVLQPQHF.

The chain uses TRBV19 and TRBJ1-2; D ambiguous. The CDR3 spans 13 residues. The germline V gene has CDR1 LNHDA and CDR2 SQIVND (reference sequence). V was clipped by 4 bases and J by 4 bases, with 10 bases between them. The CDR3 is CASSNPVVYGYTF. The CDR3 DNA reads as TGTGCCAGTAGTAATCCGGTAGTCTATGGCTACACCTTC.

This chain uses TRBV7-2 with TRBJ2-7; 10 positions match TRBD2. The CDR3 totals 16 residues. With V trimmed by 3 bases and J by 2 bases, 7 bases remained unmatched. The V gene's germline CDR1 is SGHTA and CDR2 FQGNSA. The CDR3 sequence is CASSLEGAGGPYEQYF. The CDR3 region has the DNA TGTGCCAGCAGCTTGGAGGGAGCGGGAGGGCCCTACGAGCAGTACTTC.

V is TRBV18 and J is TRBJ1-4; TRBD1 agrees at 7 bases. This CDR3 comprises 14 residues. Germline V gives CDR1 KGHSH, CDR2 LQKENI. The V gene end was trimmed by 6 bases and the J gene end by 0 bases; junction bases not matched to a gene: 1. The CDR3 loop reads CASSQGATNEKLFF. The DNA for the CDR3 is TGTGCCAGCTCCCAGGGGGCAACTAATGAAAAACTGTTTTTT.

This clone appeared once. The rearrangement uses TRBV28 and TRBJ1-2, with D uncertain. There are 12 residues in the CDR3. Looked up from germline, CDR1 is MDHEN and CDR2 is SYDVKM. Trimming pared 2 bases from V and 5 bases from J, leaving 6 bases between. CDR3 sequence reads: CASSLGEYGYTF. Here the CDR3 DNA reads TGTGCCAGCAGTTTAGGGGAGTATGGCTACACCTTC.

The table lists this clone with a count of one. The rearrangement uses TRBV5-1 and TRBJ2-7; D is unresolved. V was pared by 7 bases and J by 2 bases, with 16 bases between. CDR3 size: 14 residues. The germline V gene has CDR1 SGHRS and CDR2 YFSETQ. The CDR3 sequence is CASGSAPPTYEQYF. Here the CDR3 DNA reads TGCGCCAGCGGCTCGGCCCCCCCCACCTACGAGCAGTACTTC. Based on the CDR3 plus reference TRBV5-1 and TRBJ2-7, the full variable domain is KAGVTQTPRYLIKTRGQQVTLSCSPISGHRSVSWYQQTPGQGLQFLFEYFSETQRNKGNFPGRFSGRQFSNSRSEMNVSTLELGDSALYLCASGSAPPTYEQYFGPGTRLTVT.

The CDR3, as DNA: TGTGCCAGCAGTTATAAAGGCAGAGCCTACGAGCAGTACTTC. It translates to CASSYKGRAYEQYF. The chain uses TRBV6-5 and TRBJ2-7; D is undetermined. Germline-derived CDR1 and CDR2 are MNHEY and SVGAGI. The CDR3 length is 14 residues. The germline V and J ends were trimmed by 3 bases and 2 bases, with 11 bases remaining between them.

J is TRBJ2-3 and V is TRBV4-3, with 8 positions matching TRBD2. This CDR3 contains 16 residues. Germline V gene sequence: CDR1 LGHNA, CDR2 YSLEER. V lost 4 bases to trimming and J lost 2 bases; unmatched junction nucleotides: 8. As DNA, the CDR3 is TGCGCCAGCAGCCCGGGGGGGGCGGTACTCACAGATACGCAGTATTTT. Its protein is CASSPGGAVLTDTQYF.

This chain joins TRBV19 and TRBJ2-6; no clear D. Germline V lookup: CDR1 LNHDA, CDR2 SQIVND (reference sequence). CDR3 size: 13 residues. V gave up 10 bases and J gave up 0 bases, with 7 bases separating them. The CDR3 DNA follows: TGTGCCACCGCAGTCTCTGGGGCCAACGTCCTGACTTTC. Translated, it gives CATAVSGANVLTF.

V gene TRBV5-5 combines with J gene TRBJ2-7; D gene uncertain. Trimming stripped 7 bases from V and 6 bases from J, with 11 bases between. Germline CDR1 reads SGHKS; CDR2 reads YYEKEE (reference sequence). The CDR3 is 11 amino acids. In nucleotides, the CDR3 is TGTGCCAGCGAAGAGTGGGGCGAGCAGTACTTC. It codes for CASEEWGEQYF.

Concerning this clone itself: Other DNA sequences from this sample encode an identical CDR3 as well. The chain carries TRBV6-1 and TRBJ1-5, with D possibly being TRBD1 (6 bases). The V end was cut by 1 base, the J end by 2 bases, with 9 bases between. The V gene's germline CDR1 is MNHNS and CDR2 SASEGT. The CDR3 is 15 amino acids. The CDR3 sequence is CASSEGAGGNQPQHF. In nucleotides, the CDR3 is TGTGCCAGCAGTGAAGGGGCAGGGGGCAATCAGCCCCAGCATTTT.

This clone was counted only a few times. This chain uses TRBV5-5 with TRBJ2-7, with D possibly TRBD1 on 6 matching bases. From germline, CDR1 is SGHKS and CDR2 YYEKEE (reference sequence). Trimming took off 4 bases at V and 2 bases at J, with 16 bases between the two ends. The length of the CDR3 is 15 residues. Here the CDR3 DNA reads TGTGCCAGCAGCAGCCCCGGGGCAGGGGCCTACGAGCAGTACTTC. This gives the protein CASSSPGAGAYEQYF.

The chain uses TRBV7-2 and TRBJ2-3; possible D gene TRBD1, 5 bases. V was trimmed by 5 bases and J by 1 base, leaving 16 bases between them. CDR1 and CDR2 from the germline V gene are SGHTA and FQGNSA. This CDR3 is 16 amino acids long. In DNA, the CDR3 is TGTGCCAGCAGCAAGCAGGGCGCCTGGGGCACAGATACGCAGTATTTT. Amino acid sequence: CASSKQGAWGTDTQYF. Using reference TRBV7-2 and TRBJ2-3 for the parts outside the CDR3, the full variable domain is GAGVSQSPSNKVTEKGKDVELRCDPISGHTALYWYRQSLGQGLEFLIYFQGNSAPDKSGLPSDRFSAERTGGSVSTLTIQRTQQEDSAVYLCASSKQGAWGTDTQYFGPGTRLTVL.